This T cell receptor beta chain was retrieved from a study of T cell responses to AZD1222 COVID-19 vaccine. Notes on the study in general: Only six AZD1222 recipients tested seropositive at baseline. With dominance at 160-218 and 743-854, vaccine-associated CD4 TCRs spanned spike. Repertoire sampling happened only post peak T cell response. White British people made up most donors, females outnumbered males, and clonal diversity was possibly underestimated.

Profiling relied on immunoSEQ multiplex PCR, and the TCRdb table lists in-frame clones only, not all of them. The data show 120,000 or so clones, with 80% to 90% seen just once and roughly 15% held by the top ten. A word on this clone: Antigen specificity is unknown.

This receptor was taken from an adult who received the AZD1222 COVID-19 vaccine. The sequencing here drew on peripheral blood, taken 28 days after the second AZD1222 dose.

This chain's CDR3 is CASRNGGADTQYF. CDR3 sequence (DNA): TGTGCCAGCAGGAACGGGGGGGCAGATACGCAGTATTTT. The chain employs TRBV6-1 and TRBJ2-3; 8 bases are a match to TRBD2. V lost 6 bases and J lost 4; bases outside the gene matches: 3. This CDR3 has 13 residues. Germline V gene sequence: CDR1 MNHNS, CDR2 SASEGT.